The source of this TCR beta chain is a study of identical twins. Trimming took 3 bases from V and 4 from J, leaving 12 bases between them. The CDR3 is made up of 14 amino acids. This clonotype has at least ten counts. One entry per CDR3 protein, called by TCRdb with MiXCR from the 5' RACE reads. This sample has 420,000 or so distinct CDR3 sequences, with less than 20% found just once. The clonotype originates from a man aged 50 to 59 in good health. The sample consisted of naive T cells sorted from blood. This chain joins TRBV12-3 or TRBV12-4 and TRBJ1-2; no clear D gene. CDR3 amino acids: CASSFRGRLYGYTF. The CDR3 nucleotides read TGTGCCAGCAGTTTTAGAGGCAGACTCTATGGCTACACCTTC.